This T cell receptor beta chain came from a study of long-term antiretroviral therapy in people with HIV. Survey-level resolution applied to immunoSEQ assay v3.0. Assay: immunoSEQ multiplex PCR; the TCRdb copy retains only in-frame clones and omits some. The sample includes 30,000 or so clones, 60% to 75% of them seen just once. The starting material was unsorted PBMCs, obtained 3 years after starting antiretroviral therapy. This TCR was sampled from a man between 50 and 59 years old with HIV.

CDR3 nucleotides: TGCGCCAGCAGCTTGGGGCAGCTTGCAACTAATGAAAAACTGTTTTTT. Protein sequence: CASSLGQLATNEKLFF. The chain is built from TRBV5-1 and TRBJ1-4; D is unclear. This CDR3 has 16 amino acids. Germline values: CDR1 SGHRS, CDR2 YFSETQ. With 0 bases removed from V and 0 bases from J, the gap between germline ends came to 9 bases.